This T cell receptor (beta chain) was sequenced in a study of T cells after yellow fever vaccination. In the study overall: Some fractions had low cell numbers, and these were prepared with SMART-Seq v4 Ultra Low Input.

Per germline, CDR1 SGHNT and CDR2 YYREEE (reference sequence). The CDR3 sequence is 15 residues long. J gave up 4 bases and V 5 bases, and 4 bases lay outside the gene matches. TCRdb processed the 5' RACE reads anew with MiXCR; each CDR3 protein has one entry. Of under 300,000 distinct CDR3 sequences in the sample, 6.9% were seen once. The study, taken as a whole, reports: Reappearance after the booster was observed for most primary-vaccination clones (roughly 95% CD4, just over 85% CD8).

In its sample, this clonotype was seen a few times. Its antigen is unidentified. The chain has TRBV5-4 and TRBJ2-1, with 12 bases identical to TRBD2. The material sequenced was CD4+ T cells sorted from PBMCs, taken 15 days after the yellow fever booster vaccination. This sequence was found in a man aged 25 to 40 who received the YFV17D yellow fever vaccine. CDR3 sequence reads: CASRSSGRVYNEQFF. CDR3 DNA: TGTGCCAGCAGATCTAGCGGGAGGGTTTACAATGAGCAGTTCTTC.